A selection of T cell receptor beta chains follows, all from one sample in a study of spatial heterogeneity in lung cancer. Using its own MiXCR run on the 5' RACE reads, TCRdb lists one record per CDR3 protein. The sample records about 95,000 distinct CDR3 sequences, approximately 8.5% being singletons. Sequencing was performed on PBMCs, taken at surgery. All receptors come from a male donor with early-stage non-small cell lung cancer. Both conserved end residues are part of each CDR3. A D gene is named only where the DNA matches it firmly. Some rows mark clone size as missing; the rest say once, few, many or name a class of expanded clone.

D gene | CDR3 length | J gene | clone size | V gene | CDR3 DNA | CDR3 protein
. | 11 | TRBJ1-2 | many | TRBV29-1 | TGCAGCGTCCGGGACACCAATGGCTACACCTTC | CSVRDTNGYTF
TRBD1 | 16 | TRBJ2-1 | many | TRBV24-1 | TGTGCCACCAGTGATGCCGGACAGGGTTTGGACAATGAGCAGTTCTTC | CATSDAGQGLDNEQFF
. | 12 | TRBJ1-1 | few | TRBV7-9 | TGTGCCAGCAGCTTAGAAGGATCTGAAGCTTTCTTT | CASSLEGSEAFF
. | 13 | TRBJ2-3 | . | TRBV29-1 | TGCAGCGTGACACAGGGACGCACAGATACGCAGTATTTT | CSVTQGRTDTQYF
. | 15 | TRBJ1-2 | few | TRBV5-1 | TGCGCCAGCAGCTTGGCGATTCCAGGACGGGATGGCTACACCTTC | CASSLAIPGRDGYTF
TRBD2 | 14 | TRBJ2-1 | many | TRBV6-5 | TGTGCCAGCAGTTACATAGCGGGAGTGTCTGAGCAGTTCTTC | CASSYIAGVSEQFF
. | 14 | TRBJ1-6 | few | TRBV18 | TGTGCCAGCTCACACGGAAACCGGAATTCACCCCTCCACTTT | CASSHGNRNSPLHF
TRBD1 | 15 | TRBJ1-5 | many | TRBV6-1 | TGTGCCAGCACCCGAGGGACAGGCTTCAATCAGCCCCAGCATTTT | CASTRGTGFNQPQHF
. | 14 | TRBJ1-4 | many | TRBV7-2 | TGTGCCAGCAGCTTAGTCGGGGGGCGGGAAAAACTGTTTTTT | CASSLVGGREKLFF
TRBD1 | 16 | TRBJ2-2 | . | TRBV30 | TGTGCCTGGAGGCCCGACAGGGGATGGGACACCGGGGAGCTGTTTTTT | CAWRPDRGWDTGELFF
TRBD2 | 11 | TRBJ2-3 | many | TRBV6-2/TRBV6-3 | TGTGCCAGCGGGGGGGCAGATACGCAGTATTTT | CASGGADTQYF
. | 18 | TRBJ2-6 | . | TRBV4-3 | TGCGCCAGCAGCCAAGCCCGGTCAGGCCACTCTGGGGCCAACGTCCTGACTTTC | CASSQARSGHSGANVLTF
. | 12 | TRBJ1-3 | many | TRBV6-1 | TGTGCCAGCAGTTCAGGGGGAAACACCATATATTTT | CASSSGGNTIYF
. | 14 | TRBJ1-1 | . | TRBV7-2 | TGTGCCAGCAGCTTCTCACGGGGGAACACTGAAGCTTTCTTT | CASSFSRGNTEAFF
. | 16 | TRBJ1-6 | . | TRBV5-5 | TGTGCCAGCAGCTTGGAAGGCAGCTCCTATAATTCACCCCTCCACTTT | CASSLEGSSYNSPLHF
. | 14 | TRBJ2-7 | few | TRBV20-1 | TGCAGTGCTAGAGATCCCCAGGGTCCCTACGAGCAGTACTTC | CSARDPQGPYEQYF